This T cell receptor (beta chain) emerged from a study of blood T cell repertoires in COVID-19. Study information: Donors in the United States, Italy and Spain gave samples during acute or convalescent COVID-19. PBMCs, B-cell-depleted T cells, or T cells provided the cDNA or gDNA that made up the material.

Authors' analysis steps: Reference gene primer amplification in the assay estimated nucleated cell counts. Assay: immunoSEQ multiplex PCR; the TCRdb copy retains only in-frame clones and omits some. The V and J calls and clone size were taken over from that table, and D and trimming were inferred from the DNA. The repertoire holds 200,000 to 300,000 clones, with roughly 85% as singletons. Germline loops: CDR1 LGHDT, CDR2 YNNKEL (reference sequence). The CDR3 is made up of 15 amino acids. The V gene end was trimmed by 2 bases and the J gene end by 4 bases; junction bases not matched to a gene: 5. Sequenced: peripheral blood. The clonotype originates from a woman younger than 30 with acute or convalescent COVID-19. V is TRBV3-1 (or the pseudogene TRBV3-2) and J is TRBJ1-1; 9 nucleotides align to TRBD1. In nucleotides, the CDR3 is TGTGCCAGCAGCCAAAAGGACAGGGGCAGCACTGAAGCTTTCTTT. This encodes CASSQKDRGSTEAFF.